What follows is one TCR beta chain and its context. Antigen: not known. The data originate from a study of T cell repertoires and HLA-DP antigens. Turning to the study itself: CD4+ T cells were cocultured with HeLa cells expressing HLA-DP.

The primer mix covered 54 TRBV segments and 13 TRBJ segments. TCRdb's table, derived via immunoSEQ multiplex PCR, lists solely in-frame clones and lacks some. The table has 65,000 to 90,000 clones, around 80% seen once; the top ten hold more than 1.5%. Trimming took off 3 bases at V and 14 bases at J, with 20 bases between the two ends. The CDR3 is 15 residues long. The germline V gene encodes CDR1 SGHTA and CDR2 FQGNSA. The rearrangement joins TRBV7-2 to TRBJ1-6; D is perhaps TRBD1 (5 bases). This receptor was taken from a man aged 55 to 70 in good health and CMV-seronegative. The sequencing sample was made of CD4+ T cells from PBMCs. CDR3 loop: CASSFSTGRPGALHF. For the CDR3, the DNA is TGTGCCAGCAGCTTCTCAACGGGACGGCCGGGAGCCCTCCACTTT. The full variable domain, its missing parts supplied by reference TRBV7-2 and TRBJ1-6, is GAGVSQSPSNKVTEKGKDVELRCDPISGHTALYWYRQSLGQGLEFLIYFQGNSAPDKSGLPSDRFSAERTGGSVSTLTIQRTQQEDSAVYLCASSFSTGRPGALHFGNGTRLTVT.